The sample holds many counts of the clone carrying this TCR beta chain. The source of the sample is a study of low-dose radiotherapy and immunotherapy resistance in tumors. About the study: A total of 13 Gy over 26 weeks was given to Cohort 2 as 1 Gy per fraction every two weeks. Once cycle 1 day 1 began, patients took oral aspirin 300 mg daily for four cycles.

This CDR3 comprises 15 residues. The V and J ends lost 7 bases and 5 bases, in that order; junction bases with no gene match: 10. Germline lookup yields CDR1 SGHRS and CDR2 YFSETQ. Gene-specific TRAV and TRBV primers were used for first-strand cDNA, covering alpha and beta chains. For amplifying TCRs, the PCR ran for around 20 cycles with Phusion, which was used together with a constant-region primer and the adapter on the V primers. Via MiXCR, TCRdb re-called the reads, giving one row per CDR3 protein. The data show about 89,000 distinct CDR3 sequences, with around 9.2% seen just once and approximately 0.98% held by the top ten. Time point meaning: before trial treatment.

This TCR was sampled from a male donor with prostate cancer. The specimen was PBMCs, collected before treatment. The chain links TRBV5-1 to TRBJ2-1, with TRBD2 identical over 9 bases. The CDR3 loop is CASHLALAGNNEQFF. The CDR3 DNA sequence: TGCGCCAGCCACCTGGCGCTAGCGGGGAACAATGAGCAGTTCTTC.